What follows describes a single T cell receptor beta chain. Antigen: not known. The data belong to a study of beta chain features in type 1 diabetes. The sequenced template was cDNA made from the entire isolated RNA. There were 3.5 million to 4.5 million reads on average in the naive, central memory and regulatory T cell samples. Profiling relied on immunoSEQ multiplex PCR, and the TCRdb table lists in-frame clones only, not all of them. The data hold fewer than 350,000 clones, with about 20% observed a single time. The authors sorted CD4+ naive, central memory, regulatory and stem cell-like memory cells via CD45RO/CCR7/CD25/CD127/CD95/CD27. Germline CDR1 is MDHEN and CDR2 is SYDVKM. Trimming shortened V by 7 bases and J by 5 bases, and 9 bases separated the two germline ends. This CDR3 region has 11 residues. Whole-study results and caveats: Sequencing from cDNA could over-represent high-TCR-expressing cells.

The sequencing input was naive CD4+ T cells from blood. This TCR came from a woman aged 18-29 years in good health. This chain joins TRBV28 and TRBJ2-7; D is unresolved. CDR3 DNA: TGTGCCAGCATTTCAGAAGACGAGCAGTACTTC. This encodes CASISEDEQYF.